Shown below are 22 T cell receptor beta chains from a single sample sequenced in a study of blood T cell repertoires in COVID-19. TCRdb's copy holds only in-frame clones and misses some; the assay was immunoSEQ multiplex PCR. The repertoire holds fewer than 350,000 clones, approximately 85% seen once, with roughly 9.1% in the top ten. The sequenced sample was peripheral blood. These receptors came from a man aged 18 to 30 with active or convalescent COVID-19.

The chain carries TRBV9 and TRBJ2-1; D may be TRBD2 (5 bases). Germline CDR1 SGDLS, CDR2 YYNGEE. The CDR3 is 16 residues long. V gave up 4 bases and J gave up 0 bases, with 14 bases separating them. The CDR3 coding sequence is TGTGCCAGCAGCCACTCGAGGGCAAGCTCCTACAATGAGCAGTTCTTC. Residues: CASSHSRASSYNEQFF.

The rearrangement links TRBV2 to TRBJ2-7; 11 bases are a match to TRBD1. This CDR3 contains 13 residues. The V gene's germline CDR1 is SNHLY and CDR2 FYNNEI. J lost 3 bases, V lost 8 bases, and 3 bases had no gene match. CDR3: CASRTGGLYEQYF. The CDR3 DNA reads TGTGCCAGCCGGACAGGGGGCCTCTACGAGCAGTACTTC. Full variable domain (outside the CDR3, taken from reference TRBV2 and TRBJ2-7): EPEVTQTPSHQVTQMGQEVILRCVPISNHLYFYWYRQILGQKVEFLVSFYNNEISEKSEIFDDQFSVERPDGSNFTLKIRSTKLEDSAMYFCASRTGGLYEQYFGPGTRLTVT.

The chain links TRBV19 to TRBJ1-5, with 8 bases lining up with TRBD1. The V and J ends lost 10 bases and 7 bases, in that order; junction bases with no gene match: 15. Germline loops: CDR1 LNHDA, CDR2 SQIVND (reference sequence). The CDR3 totals 15 residues. Written as DNA, the CDR3 is TGTGCCACCAGAGCCCAACGGACAGGGCCGCAGCCCCAGCATTTT. Translating it yields CATRAQRTGPQPQHF.

V gene TRBV19 combines with J gene TRBJ1-1, with TRBD1 identical over 11 bases. J gave up 1 base and V 3 bases, and 4 bases lay outside the gene matches. CDR1 is LNHDA, CDR2 SQIVND, per germline (reference sequence). The CDR3 runs 16 residues. CDR3: CASSIGTGGQNTEAFF. The DNA for the CDR3 is TGTGCCAGTAGTATCGGGACAGGGGGGCAGAACACTGAAGCTTTCTTT.

The gene calls are TRBV7-2 and TRBJ2-1, with D tentatively TRBD2 (6 bases). The V end was cut by 4 bases, the J end by 4 bases, with 14 bases between. The CDR3 runs 15 residues. Germline V gene sequence: CDR1 SGHTA, CDR2 FQGNSA. The CDR3 region is CASSSASAGYNEQFF. The CDR3 bases are TGTGCCAGCAGCTCGGCTAGCGCCGGATACAATGAGCAGTTCTTC. The whole variable domain, remainder taken from reference TRBV7-2 and TRBJ2-1, is GAGVSQSPSNKVTEKGKDVELRCDPISGHTALYWYRQSLGQGLEFLIYFQGNSAPDKSGLPSDRFSAERTGGSVSTLTIQRTQQEDSAVYLCASSSASAGYNEQFFGPGTRLTVL.

The chain carries TRBV10-2 and TRBJ1-2; TRBD1 is a possible D gene (5 bases). The CDR3 covers 14 residues. The V and J ends lost 2 bases and 4 bases respectively, with 11 bases between them. Germline V gene sequence: CDR1 WSHSY, CDR2 SAAADI. In DNA form, the CDR3 reads TGCGCCAGCAGTGAGATTGGGGGGGTCTATGGCTACACCTTC. Protein: CASSEIGGVYGYTF.

The sample holds one count of this clone. The rearrangement uses TRBV10-1 and TRBJ2-3; 11 bases map to TRBD2. V lost 3 bases and J lost 4; bases outside the gene matches: 15. Per the germline V gene, CDR1 is WNHNN and CDR2 is SYGVQD (reference sequence). The CDR3 consists of 19 residues. CDR3 sequence (DNA): TGCGCCAGCAGTGAAGGGCTAGCGGGGGGAACGTATAATTCAGATACGCAGTATTTT. It translates to CASSEGLAGGTYNSDTQYF.

This chain joins TRBV6-5 and TRBJ1-2, with 7 nucleotides matching TRBD1. This CDR3 is built from 13 residues. The J segment lost 4 bases and the V segment lost 5 bases, leaving 4 bases of the junction unmatched. Per the germline V gene, CDR1 is MNHEY and CDR2 is SVGAGI. The CDR3 loop is CASSRDSSYGYTF. The CDR3 DNA sequence: TGTGCCAGCAGTCGGGACAGCTCCTATGGCTACACCTTC.

V gene TRBV7-6 combines with J gene TRBJ2-3, with D perhaps matching TRBD2 (6 bases). Germline lookup yields CDR1 SGHVS and CDR2 FNYEAQ. The CDR3 consists of 16 residues. V lost 5 bases to trimming and J lost 0 bases, with 15 bases between them. The CDR3 protein is CASSSAAGLSTDTQYF. The CDR3 DNA sequence: TGTGCCAGCAGCAGTGCGGCAGGACTAAGCACAGATACGCAGTATTTT.

As for this clone: Within the sample, other DNA sequences also encode this same CDR3. The CDR3 sequence is CASSQGAVYGYTF. CDR3 coding DNA: TGTGCCAGCAGCCAAGGGGCAGTCTATGGCTACACCTTC. The chain couples TRBV3-1 (or the pseudogene TRBV3-2) to TRBJ1-2, with unresolved D. Trimming shortened V by 1 base and J by 4 bases, and 7 bases separated the two germline ends. Germline V lookup: CDR1 LGHDT, CDR2 YNNKEL (reference sequence). The CDR3 has 13 amino acids.

The sample holds a few counts of this clone. Other DNA sequences in the same sample also yield this CDR3. V and J are TRBV7-9 and TRBJ2-2; D gene unclear. The V end lost 2 bases, the J end lost 0 bases, and 4 bases lay between the germline ends. Germline CDR1 is SEHNR and CDR2 is FQNEAQ (reference sequence). The CDR3 consists of 14 residues. This CDR3 is CASSLTANTGELFF. CDR3 DNA sequence: TGTGCCAGCAGCTTAACAGCGAACACCGGGGAGCTGTTTTTT.

This clone was seen once. One end of the junction is discordant with germline, which a read error may explain. V usage is TRBV4-1 and J usage is TRBJ2-3; 7 bases align to TRBD1. CDR3 length equals 15 residues. Per the germline V gene, CDR1 is MGHRA and CDR2 is YSYEKL. The CDR3 DNA reads TGCGCCTGCAGCCCGCCGGGACAGAGCACAGATACGCAGTATTTT. It encodes CACSPPGQSTDTQYF.

The chain has TRBV10-3 and TRBJ1-6; 10 nucleotides match TRBD1. Per germline, CDR1 ENHRY and CDR2 SYGVKD. This CDR3 region has 13 residues. Trimming took 10 bases from V and 5 from J; bases not matched to a gene: 2. CDR3 loop: CATGQGDNSPLHF. The CDR3 DNA reads as TGTGCCACAGGACAGGGGGATAATTCACCCCTCCACTTT.

The chain has TRBV18 and TRBJ1-2, with D unresolved. V lost 2 bases and J 4 bases, leaving 8 bases between the germline ends. In germline, CDR1 is KGHSH, CDR2 LQKENI. The CDR3 extends over 13 amino acids. This CDR3 reads CASSPGYSYGYTF. In DNA form, the CDR3 reads TGTGCCAGCTCACCAGGTTACAGCTATGGCTACACCTTC.

This clone was observed a handful of times. This chain joins TRBV19 and TRBJ1-2; TRBD1 aligns across 9 bases. The CDR3 runs 14 residues. The V and J ends lost 9 bases and 4 bases, in that order; junction bases with no gene match: 9. The germline CDR1 and CDR2 sequences are LNHDA and SQIVND (reference sequence). DNA of the CDR3: TGTGCCAGCGGTCCCAGGACAGGGGTCTATGGCTACACCTTC. Its translation: CASGPRTGVYGYTF.

This chain links TRBV6-1 with TRBJ1-2; no reliable D call. The germline gives CDR1 MNHNS, CDR2 SASEGT. Trimming left V 2 bases short and J 4 bases short, with 11 bases between. The CDR3 has 14 residues. Written as DNA, the CDR3 is TGTGCCAGCAGTGAACCTGAGGGCTTCTATGGCTACACCTTC. It specifies CASSEPEGFYGYTF.

The V and J genes are TRBV3-1 (or the pseudogene TRBV3-2) and TRBJ1-1, with D tentatively TRBD1 (5 bases). Germline CDR1 reads LGHDT; CDR2 reads YNNKEL (reference sequence). Trimming stripped 0 bases from V and 0 bases from J, with 8 bases between. This CDR3 spans 15 amino acids. CDR3: CASSQDRGMNTEAFF. CDR3 coding DNA: TGTGCCAGCAGCCAAGATAGGGGAATGAACACTGAAGCTTTCTTT.

The chain is built from TRBV4-3 and TRBJ2-5; 10 positions agree with TRBD1. V lost 3 bases, J lost 5 bases, and 9 bases stayed unmatched. CDR3 length: 16 amino acids. CDR1 is LGHNA, CDR2 YSLEER, per germline. This CDR3 reads CASSQAEGQGFETQYF. The CDR3 bases are TGCGCCAGCAGCCAGGCTGAGGGACAGGGGTTCGAGACCCAGTACTTC.

This clone has a single count. The V and J genes are TRBV29-1 and TRBJ2-5; TRBD2 might be the D (5 bases). Germline assignment: CDR1 SQVTM and CDR2 ANQGSEA. V was trimmed by 4 bases and J by 5 bases, leaving 11 bases between them. The CDR3 contains 12 residues. The CDR3 nucleotides are TGCAGCGTTGGAGGGCCCGGGGAGACCCAGTACTTC. Amino acid sequence: CSVGGPGETQYF.

The rearrangement joins TRBV27 to TRBJ1-3, with D hard to call. Germline-derived CDR1 and CDR2 are MNHEY and SMNVEV (reference sequence). Trimming stripped 1 base from V and 3 bases from J, with 13 bases between. The CDR3 consists of 16 residues. CDR3 coding DNA: TGTGCCAGCAGTTTATACGGGGAATCAGTTGGAAACACCATATATTTT. Residues: CASSLYGESVGNTIYF.

This chain links TRBV6-6 with TRBJ2-3; the D gene is possibly TRBD1 (5 bases). This CDR3 is 14 amino acids long. Germline CDR1 reads MNHNY; CDR2 reads SVGAGI (reference sequence). The V end was cut by 5 bases, the J end by 4 bases, with 13 bases between. The chain's CDR3 is CASSALGQADTQYF. CDR3 bases: TGTGCCAGCAGTGCTTTGGGGCAGGCAGATACGCAGTATTTT.

The count of this clone is one. The V call is TRBV14, the J call TRBJ1-2; the D gene is possibly TRBD1 (6 bases). The V end lost 5 bases, the J end lost 1 base, and 17 bases lay between the germline ends. Germline CDR1 is SGHDN and CDR2 is FVKESK. CDR3 length: 16 amino acids. In nucleotides, the CDR3 is TGTGCCAGCAGCGACGTCAGGGGCCGCGATAACTATGGCTACACCTTC. Translating gives CASSDVRGRDNYGYTF. The variable domain in full, completed from reference TRBV14 and TRBJ1-2, reads EAGVTQFPSHSVIEKGQTVTLRCDPISGHDNLYWYRRVMGKEIKFLLHFVKESKQDESGMPNNRFLAERTGGTYSTLKVQPAELEDSGVYFCASSDVRGRDNYGYTFGSGTRLTVV.